The sequence of this T cell receptor beta chain was determined in a study of blood T cell repertoires in COVID-19 (dated by TCRdb to 2018 to 2021). In terms of the full investigation: The collaborator samples originated in the United States, Italy and Spain and spanned the acute and convalescent phases of COVID-19. The prospective study material was composed of cDNA or gDNA derived from T cells, B-cell-depleted T cells, or PBMCs. Samples came from the ongoing ImmuneRACE study (first 160 participants) plus 1,254 subjects from 6 global collaborators. HLA class I and class II types, where available, came from metadata supplied by the sample provider rather than from assay-based typing. The repertoires were released in a freely available public database meant as a resource for research on the immune response to SARS-CoV-2. Sample metadata almost always included a de-identified subject ID, COVID-19 status, age in years and sex. The dataset comprised deeply sampled blood TCRbeta repertoires from subjects exposed to, actively infected with, or recovered from COVID-19.

TCRbeta CDR3 regions were amplified from genomic DNA by means of the immunoSEQ Assay, a bias-controlled multiplex PCR. In the paper's pipeline: The number of nucleated cells in each sample was estimated by amplification of reference gene primers within the assay. Sequence reads were collapsed and filtered to measure the absolute abundance of every unique TCRbeta CDR3 rearrangement. For each sample, productive Simpson clonality was calculated by taking the square root of Simpson's diversity index across productive rearrangements. TCRdb obtained this table from immuneACCESS and retained in-frame rearrangements with V and J assigned. These tables miss some clones; where compared with another copy, unresolved V genes account for less than half of the shortfall, and the remainder is unexplained. For V, J and clone size, that table is used; D and trimming come from the DNA. For this sample there are about 280,000 clones; 75% to 90% appear just once. Clones ranked in the top ten supply roughly 14% of the sample.

The paper as a whole reports these results and caveats: The amount of clinical and demographic metadata varied by source and participant and was provided uncurated.

V is pared back by 0 bases and J by 3 bases, with 10 bases lying between the germline termini. CDR1 and CDR2 were assigned from the germline V gene as SGHRS and YFSETQ. Taken from cysteine to phenylalanine, the CDR3 has 14 residues. Only the CDR3 part of the read is kept: 42 bases, read in frame from the first base. With respect to this clone: Its antigen specificity is not known. No base quality values were provided; no much bigger clone lies one nucleotide off.

One collaborating source in Seattle enrolled patients during active infection and followed them longitudinally through the course of disease. Collaborating institutions collected whole blood in K2EDTA tubes following their own protocols. Collaborator samples were shipped for TCRbeta analysis as frozen whole blood, isolated PBMCs, or DNA extracted from either sample type. The chain is assembled from TRBV5-1 and TRBJ2-7; TRBD2 is possibly the D segment (6 matching bases). The material sequenced was peripheral blood. This sequence originates from a woman aged 65 to 85 with COVID-19, enrolled during active disease. The encoded CDR3 is CASSLGGLGYEQYF. The DNA is as follows: TGCGCCAGCAGCTTGGGGGGACTCGGCTACGAGCAGTACTTC.